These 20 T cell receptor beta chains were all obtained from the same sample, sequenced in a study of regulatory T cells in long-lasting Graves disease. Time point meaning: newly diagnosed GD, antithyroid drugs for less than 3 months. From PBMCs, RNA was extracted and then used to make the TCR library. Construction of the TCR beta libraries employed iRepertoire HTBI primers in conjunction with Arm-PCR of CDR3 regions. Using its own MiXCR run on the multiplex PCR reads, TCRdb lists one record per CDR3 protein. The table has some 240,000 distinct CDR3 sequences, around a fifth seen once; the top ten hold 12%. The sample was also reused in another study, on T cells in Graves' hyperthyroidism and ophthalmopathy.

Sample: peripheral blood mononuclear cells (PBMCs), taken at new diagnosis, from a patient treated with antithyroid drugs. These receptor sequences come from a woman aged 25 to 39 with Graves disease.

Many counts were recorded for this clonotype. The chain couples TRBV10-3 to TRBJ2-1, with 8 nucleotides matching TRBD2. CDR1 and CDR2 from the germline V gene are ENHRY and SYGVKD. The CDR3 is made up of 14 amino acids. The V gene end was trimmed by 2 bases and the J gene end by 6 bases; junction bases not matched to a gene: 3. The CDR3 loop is CAISESGSGNEQFF. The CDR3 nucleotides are TGTGCCATCAGTGAGAGCGGGAGTGGCAATGAGCAGTTCTTC.

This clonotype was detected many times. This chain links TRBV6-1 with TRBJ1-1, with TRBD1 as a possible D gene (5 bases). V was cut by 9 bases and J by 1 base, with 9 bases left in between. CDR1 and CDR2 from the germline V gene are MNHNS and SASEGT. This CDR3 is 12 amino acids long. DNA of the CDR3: TGTGCCAGTCAGAGGGGGAACACTGAAGCTTTCTTT. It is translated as CASQRGNTEAFF.

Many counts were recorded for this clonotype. CDR3 amino acids: CSVGGTSGGPGLAYF. As DNA, the CDR3 is TGCAGCGTGGGGGGGACTAGCGGGGGCCCTGGACTAGCGTATTTT. The chain links TRBV29-1 to TRBJ2-3, with 14 bases fitting TRBD2. Looked up from germline, CDR1 is SQVTM and CDR2 is ANQGSEA. V lost 6 bases to trimming and J lost 14 bases; unmatched junction nucleotides: 16. The CDR3 loop spans 15 amino acids.

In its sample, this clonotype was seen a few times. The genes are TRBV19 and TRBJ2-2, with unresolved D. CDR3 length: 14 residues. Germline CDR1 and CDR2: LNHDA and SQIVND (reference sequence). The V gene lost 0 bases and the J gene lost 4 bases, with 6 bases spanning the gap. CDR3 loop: CASSIDRRTGELFF. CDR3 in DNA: TGTGCCAGTAGTATAGATAGGCGCACCGGGGAGCTGTTTTTT. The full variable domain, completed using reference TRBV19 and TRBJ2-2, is DGGITQSPKYLFRKEGQNVTLSCEQNLNHDAMYWYRQDPGQGLRLIYYSQIVNDFQKGDIAEGYSVSREKKESFPLTVTSAQKNPTAFYLCASSIDRRTGELFFGEGSRLTVL.

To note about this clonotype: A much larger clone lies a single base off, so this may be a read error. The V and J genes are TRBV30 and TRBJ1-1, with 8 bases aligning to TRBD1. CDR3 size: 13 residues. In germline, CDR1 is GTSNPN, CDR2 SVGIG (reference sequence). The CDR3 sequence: CACRQGFDTDAFF. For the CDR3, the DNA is TGTGCCTGTAGACAGGGGTTCGACACTGATGCTTTCTTT.

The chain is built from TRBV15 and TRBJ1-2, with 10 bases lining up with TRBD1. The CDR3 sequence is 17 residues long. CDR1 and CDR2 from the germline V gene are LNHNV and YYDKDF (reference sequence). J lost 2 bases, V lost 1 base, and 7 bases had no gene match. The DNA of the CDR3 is TGTGCCACCAGCAGAGTGACAGGGGGCGCGGCAAACTATGGCTACACCTTC. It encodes CATSRVTGGAANYGYTF.

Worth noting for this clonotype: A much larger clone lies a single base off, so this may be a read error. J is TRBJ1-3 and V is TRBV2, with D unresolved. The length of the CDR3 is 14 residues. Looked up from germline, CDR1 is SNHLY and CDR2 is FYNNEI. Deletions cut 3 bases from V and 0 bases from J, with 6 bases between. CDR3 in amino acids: CASSDGPSGNTIYF. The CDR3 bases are TGTGCCAGCAGTGACGGACCCTCTGGAAACACCATATATTTT.

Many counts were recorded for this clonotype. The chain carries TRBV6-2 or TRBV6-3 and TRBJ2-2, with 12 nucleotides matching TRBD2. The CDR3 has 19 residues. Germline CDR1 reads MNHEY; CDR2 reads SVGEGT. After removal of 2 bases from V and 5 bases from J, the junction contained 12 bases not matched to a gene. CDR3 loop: CASSYMPSGGVVRTGELFF. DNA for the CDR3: TGTGCCAGCAGTTACATGCCTAGCGGGGGGGTCGTGAGAACCGGGGAGCTGTTTTTT.

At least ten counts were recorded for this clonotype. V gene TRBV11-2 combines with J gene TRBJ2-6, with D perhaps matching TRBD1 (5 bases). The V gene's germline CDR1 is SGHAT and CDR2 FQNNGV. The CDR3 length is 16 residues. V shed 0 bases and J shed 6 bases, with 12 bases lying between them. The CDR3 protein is CASSLEGARLANVLTF. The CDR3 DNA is TGTGCCAGCAGCTTAGAAGGGGCCCGCTTGGCCAACGTCCTGACTTTC.

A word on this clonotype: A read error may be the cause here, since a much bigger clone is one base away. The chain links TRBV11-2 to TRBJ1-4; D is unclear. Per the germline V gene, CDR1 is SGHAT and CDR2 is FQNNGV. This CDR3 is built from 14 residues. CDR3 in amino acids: CVSSFESTNEKLFF. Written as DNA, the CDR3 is TGTGTCAGCAGCTTCGAGTCAACTAATGAAAAACTGTTTTTT.

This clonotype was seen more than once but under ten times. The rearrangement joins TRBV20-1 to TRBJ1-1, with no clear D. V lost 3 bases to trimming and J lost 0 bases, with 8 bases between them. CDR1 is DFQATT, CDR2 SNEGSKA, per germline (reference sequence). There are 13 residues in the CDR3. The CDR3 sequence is CSARFRMNTEAFF. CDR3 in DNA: TGCAGTGCTAGGTTCAGGATGAACACTGAAGCTTTCTTT.

The CDR3 reads CAWSRHRDTEAFF. CDR3 sequence (DNA): TGTGCCTGGAGTCGACATCGGGACACTGAAGCTTTCTTT. This sequence joins TRBV30 and TRBJ1-1; D is ambiguous. CDR1 and CDR2 (germline): GTSNPN, SVGIG (reference sequence). CDR3 size: 13 residues. The germline V and J ends were trimmed by 2 bases and 3 bases, with 10 bases remaining between them.

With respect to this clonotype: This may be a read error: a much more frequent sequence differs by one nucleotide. The DNA for the CDR3 is TGTGCCAGCAGCTGGCCCTTGGGACGGGAGAACACCGCGGAGCTGTTTTTT. It encodes CASSWPLGRENTAELFF. The chain combines TRBV7-9 with TRBJ2-2; weak D call: TRBD2 (6 bases). The CDR3 is 17 residues long. Germline V gene lookup returns CDR1 SEHNR and CDR2 FQNEAQ (reference sequence).

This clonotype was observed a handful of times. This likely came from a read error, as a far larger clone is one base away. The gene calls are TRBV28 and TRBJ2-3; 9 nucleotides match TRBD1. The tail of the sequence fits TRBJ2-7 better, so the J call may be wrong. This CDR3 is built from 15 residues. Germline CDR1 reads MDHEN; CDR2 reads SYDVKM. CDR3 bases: TGTTCCAGCAGTTTATGGGGGACAGGGCGACACGAGCAGTACTTC. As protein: CSSSLWGTGRHEQYF.

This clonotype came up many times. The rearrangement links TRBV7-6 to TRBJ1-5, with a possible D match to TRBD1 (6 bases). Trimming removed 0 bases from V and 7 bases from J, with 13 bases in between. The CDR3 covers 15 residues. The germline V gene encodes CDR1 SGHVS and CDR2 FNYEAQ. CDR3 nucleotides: TGTGCCAGCAGCTTAGCGAGGGGGGTTCGGCAGCCCCAGCATTTT. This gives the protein CASSLARGVRQPQHF.

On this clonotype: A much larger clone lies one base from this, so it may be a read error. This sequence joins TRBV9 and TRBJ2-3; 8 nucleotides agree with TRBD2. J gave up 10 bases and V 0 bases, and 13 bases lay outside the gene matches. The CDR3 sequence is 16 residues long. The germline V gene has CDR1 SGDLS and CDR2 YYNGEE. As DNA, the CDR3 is TGTGCCAGCAGCGTAGATCCGGGAGGGCCGGCGGATGCGCAGTATTTT. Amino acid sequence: CASSVDPGGPADAQYF.

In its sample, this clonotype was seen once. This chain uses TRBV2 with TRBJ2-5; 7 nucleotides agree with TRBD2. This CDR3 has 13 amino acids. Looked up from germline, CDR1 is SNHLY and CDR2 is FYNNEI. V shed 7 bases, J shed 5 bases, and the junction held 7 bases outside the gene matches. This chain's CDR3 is CASTGGSWETQYF. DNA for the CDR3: TGTGCCAGCACTGGCGGGAGTTGGGAGACCCAGTACTTC. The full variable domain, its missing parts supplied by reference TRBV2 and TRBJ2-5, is EPEVTQTPSHQVTQMGQEVILRCVPISNHLYFYWYRQILGQKVEFLVSFYNNEISEKSEIFDDQFSVERPDGSNFTLKIRSTKLEDSAMYFCASTGGSWETQYFGPGTRLLVL.

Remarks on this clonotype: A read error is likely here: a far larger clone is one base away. The CDR3 spells CASGVASYNEQFF. The DNA of the CDR3 is TGTGCTAGTGGAGTGGCTTCCTACAATGAGCAGTTCTTC. The chain is built from TRBV12-5 and TRBJ2-7; no firm D call. Near its end, the DNA agrees better with TRBJ2-1, so the J call may be wrong. Germline-derived CDR1 and CDR2 are LGHNT and FRNRAP. The CDR3 contains 13 residues.

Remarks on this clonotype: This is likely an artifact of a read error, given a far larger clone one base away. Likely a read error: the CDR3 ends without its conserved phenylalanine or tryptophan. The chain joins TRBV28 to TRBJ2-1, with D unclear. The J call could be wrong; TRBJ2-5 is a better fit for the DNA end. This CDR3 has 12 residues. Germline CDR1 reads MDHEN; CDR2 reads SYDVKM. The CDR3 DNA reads TGTGCCAGCAAGGGTAGCAAAGAGACCCAGTACTCC. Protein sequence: CASKGSKETQYS.

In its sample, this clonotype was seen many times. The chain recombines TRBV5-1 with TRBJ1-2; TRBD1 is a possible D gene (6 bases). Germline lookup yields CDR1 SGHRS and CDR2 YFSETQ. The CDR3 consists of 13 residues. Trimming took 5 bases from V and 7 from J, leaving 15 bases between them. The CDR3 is CASRPGDGRGYTF. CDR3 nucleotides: TGCGCCAGCAGGCCAGGGGATGGTCGTGGCTACACCTTC.